The 2 T cell receptor beta chains presented below share a single source sample, sequenced in a study of shared clonotypes between healthy human individuals. This table comes from immunoSEQ multiplex PCR, and its TCRdb copy is limited to in-frame clones, with some not included. The sample has some 1,600,000 clones, approximately 98% seen once. Sequencing was done on a sample of naive CD4+ T cells sorted from blood. Subset here: CD45RA+ positively selected. These receptors all stem from a man aged 30 to 39 in good health.

With respect to this clone: Other DNA sequences in the same sample also yield this CDR3. V gene TRBV29-1 combines with J gene TRBJ1-1; D ambiguous. The CDR3 has 13 residues. The germline CDR1 and CDR2 sequences are SQVTM and ANQGSEA. Between the trimmed V and J ends, which lost 4 bases and 0 bases, there was a span of 9 bases. As DNA, the CDR3 is TGCAGCGTTGTCCGGCAGGTGAACACTGAAGCTTTCTTT. This translates into CSVVRQVNTEAFF. The whole variable domain, filled in from reference TRBV29-1 and TRBJ1-1, reads SAVISQKPSRDICQRGTSLTIQCQVDSQVTMMFWYRQQPGQSLTLIATANQGSEATYESGFVIDKFPISRPNLTFSTLTVSNMSPEDSSIYLCSVVRQVNTEAFFGQGTRLTVV.

A remark on this clone: A junction boundary mismatches the germline segment, possibly from a read error. This same CDR3 is encoded by further DNA sequences in the sample. This rearrangement joins TRBV9 to TRBJ2-7, with D possibly TRBD1 on 6 matching bases. CDR3 length: 14 amino acids. Germline V gives CDR1 SGDLS, CDR2 YYNGEE. Here the CDR3 DNA reads TGTGCCAGCAGCCCTCCCGGGACAATCAACGAGCAGTACTTT. Residues: CASSPPGTINEQYF.